The T cell receptor (beta chain) described here comes from a study of T cells after yellow fever vaccination. Study observations and caveats: Only a minor proportion of clonotypes was detected across both CD4 and CD8 compartments. It was a weaker secondary response, yet one that peaked faster, at day 5 versus 15.

This clonotype came up many times. What it binds is not known. The 5'RACE template-switching step produced TCR cDNA and added a universal primer site and UMIs. MiXCR, applied by TCRdb to the 5' RACE reads, yields one record per CDR3 protein. The sample contains some 160,000 distinct CDR3 sequences, 5.5% to 7.5% of which appear only once. J was trimmed by 3 bases and V by 4 bases; bases with no gene match: 6. CDR3 size: 16 residues. Germline loops: CDR1 WNHNN, CDR2 SYGVQD (reference sequence). Sample: CD4+ T cells sorted from PBMCs, taken roughly 5 days after the first yellow fever vaccination. This TCR came from a man younger than 30 who received the YFV17D yellow fever vaccine. The rearrangement uses TRBV10-1 and TRBJ2-2; 9 bases align to TRBD2. The CDR3, as DNA: TGCGCCAGCAGTGGGCTAGCGGGGCCATACACCGGGGAGCTGTTTTTT. Protein product: CASSGLAGPYTGELFF.